Shown below are 2 T cell receptor beta chains from a single sample sequenced in a study of regulatory T cells in long-lasting Graves disease. For TCR beta, libraries came from iRepertoire HTBI primers and Arm-PCR of CDR3 regions. TCRdb fed the multiplex PCR reads into MiXCR, producing one record per CDR3 protein. Here the sample spans about 530,000 distinct CDR3 sequences, around 16% being singletons. The time point is: newly diagnosed GD, antithyroid drugs for less than 3 months. Construction of the TCR library relied on RNA isolated from PBMCs. These records were also assigned to another study, of T cells in Graves' hyperthyroidism and ophthalmopathy.

The specimen comprised peripheral blood mononuclear cells (PBMCs), sampled at new diagnosis, from a patient treated with antithyroid drugs. These receptors were taken from a woman aged 35 to 60 with Graves disease.

The CDR3, as DNA: TGTGCCAGCAGCCAAGGCCCTCGGGGGGAGCAGTTCTTC. Amino acids: CASSQGPRGEQFF. The chain uses TRBV14 and TRBJ2-1; possible D gene TRBD2, 6 bases. Germline CDR1 SGHDN, CDR2 FVKESK. V was clipped by 1 base and J by 10 bases, with 11 bases between them. This CDR3 comprises 13 residues.

V usage is TRBV3-1 and J usage is TRBJ1-1, with 7 bases fitting TRBD1. The CDR3 length is 15 residues. The junction had 11 bases not matched to a gene; V was cut back by 4 bases and J by 6 bases. In germline, CDR1 is LGHDT, CDR2 YNNKEL (reference sequence). For the CDR3, the DNA is TGTGCCAGCAGCCCTTGCTCGGGACAGACAGCTGAAGCTTTCTTT. Translated, it gives CASSPCSGQTAEAFF.